This is a list of T cell receptor beta chains from one sample in a study of CD8+ T cells in alopecia areata. This table comes from immunoSEQ multiplex PCR, and its TCRdb copy is limited to in-frame clones, with some not included. The sample carries more than 90,000 clones, over 60% recorded once. The specimen sequenced was CD4+ T cells sorted from blood. These receptors all stem from a human donor in good health. The conserved cysteine and the conserved F or W are not part of the CDR3 here. A D gene is named only where the DNA matches it firmly. Size tells how often a clone was seen (once, few, many) or the class of an expanded clone, and some rows leave it out.

clone_size: -; d_call: -; j_call: TRBJ2-7; v_call: TRBV10-3; cdr3_aa: AISENAGGPTEQY
clone_size: few; d_call: -; j_call: TRBJ1-6; v_call: TRBV29-1; cdr3_aa: SVAEGGATSPLH
clone_size: -; d_call: TRBD1; j_call: TRBJ2-7; v_call: TRBV29-1; cdr3_aa: SVEVGGQGYEQY
clone_size: -; d_call: TRBD1; j_call: TRBJ2-7; v_call: TRBV5-1; cdr3_aa: ASSLAGTGVEQY
clone_size: -; d_call: -; j_call: TRBJ1-2; v_call: TRBV6-5; cdr3_aa: ATLGRQGSGGYT
clone_size: -; d_call: -; j_call: TRBJ2-1; v_call: TRBV29-1; cdr3_aa: SVRWGGDEQF
clone_size: few; d_call: TRBD2; j_call: TRBJ2-5; v_call: TRBV5-1; cdr3_aa: ASRAGGRVETQY
clone_size: -; d_call: TRBD1; j_call: TRBJ1-4; v_call: TRBV30; cdr3_aa: AWSFNRGEEKLF
clone_size: -; d_call: -; j_call: TRBJ1-2; v_call: TRBV27; cdr3_aa: ASSLSGRRNYGYT
clone_size: -; d_call: -; j_call: TRBJ1-4; v_call: TRBV2; cdr3_aa: AGRTEALSEKLF
clone_size: -; d_call: -; j_call: TRBJ2-5; v_call: TRBV29-1; cdr3_aa: SVEKGARTETQY
clone_size: -; d_call: TRBD1; j_call: TRBJ2-2; v_call: TRBV5-1; cdr3_aa: ASSPQGSNTGELF
clone_size: once; d_call: TRBD1; j_call: TRBJ2-3; v_call: TRBV5-1; cdr3_aa: ASRRTGTSTDTQY
clone_size: -; d_call: -; j_call: TRBJ2-2; v_call: TRBV10-3; cdr3_aa: AISVGSVNTGELF
clone_size: -; d_call: TRBD2; j_call: TRBJ2-4; v_call: TRBV11-2; cdr3_aa: ASSLGVTSGGADIQY
clone_size: -; d_call: -; j_call: TRBJ1-3; v_call: TRBV5-6; cdr3_aa: ASSFDNTRSGNTIY
clone_size: once; d_call: -; j_call: TRBJ1-2; v_call: TRBV6-5; cdr3_aa: ASSRDGTNYGYT
clone_size: -; d_call: TRBD1; j_call: TRBJ2-7; v_call: TRBV5-1; cdr3_aa: ASSLGQGPHEQY
clone_size: -; d_call: -; j_call: TRBJ1-5; v_call: TRBV30; cdr3_aa: AWSLRGRYNQPQH
clone_size: once; d_call: -; j_call: TRBJ1-2; v_call: TRBV29-1; cdr3_aa: SVDSQGTNYGYT
clone_size: -; d_call: -; j_call: TRBJ2-5; v_call: TRBV4-1; cdr3_aa: ASSLAGHIWEETQY
clone_size: -; d_call: -; j_call: TRBJ2-5; v_call: TRBV25-1; cdr3_aa: ASSVLGTQY
clone_size: -; d_call: -; j_call: TRBJ1-1; v_call: TRBV19; cdr3_aa: ASKDTRRLNTEAF
clone_size: -; d_call: TRBD1; j_call: TRBJ2-3; v_call: TRBV5-1; cdr3_aa: ASSLRQGADTQY
clone_size: -; d_call: -; j_call: TRBJ2-5; v_call: TRBV29-1; cdr3_aa: SVERRRQETQY
clone_size: -; d_call: -; j_call: TRBJ1-5; v_call: TRBV15; cdr3_aa: ATSRDSRLNQPQH
clone_size: -; d_call: TRBD2; j_call: TRBJ2-5; v_call: TRBV2; cdr3_aa: ASSAYGTSEETQY
clone_size: -; d_call: -; j_call: TRBJ1-2; v_call: TRBV18; cdr3_aa: ASSPGEGGYT
clone_size: -; d_call: -; j_call: TRBJ2-5; v_call: TRBV2; cdr3_aa: ASSVETQY
clone_size: few; d_call: TRBD1; j_call: TRBJ1-4; v_call: TRBV5-4; cdr3_aa: ASSPRTGTNEKLF
clone_size: few; d_call: -; j_call: TRBJ1-1; v_call: TRBV29-1; cdr3_aa: SVGEGNTEAF
clone_size: -; d_call: TRBD1; j_call: TRBJ2-4; v_call: TRBV6-1; cdr3_aa: ASTDSGDRNIQY
clone_size: -; d_call: -; j_call: TRBJ2-1; v_call: TRBV11-2; cdr3_aa: ASRTISSYNEQF
clone_size: -; d_call: TRBD1; j_call: TRBJ2-6; v_call: TRBV4-1; cdr3_aa: ASSQQGAGANVLT
clone_size: many; d_call: TRBD1; j_call: TRBJ1-5; v_call: TRBV19; cdr3_aa: ASADRGFQPQH
clone_size: -; d_call: -; j_call: TRBJ2-3; v_call: TRBV30; cdr3_aa: AWSGWPSTDTQY
clone_size: -; d_call: -; j_call: TRBJ1-1; v_call: TRBV19; cdr3_aa: ASSIAGTVNTEAF
clone_size: -; d_call: TRBD1; j_call: TRBJ1-6; v_call: TRBV5-1; cdr3_aa: ASSLEIGTGVSPLH
clone_size: few; d_call: TRBD1; j_call: TRBJ1-4; v_call: TRBV4-1; cdr3_aa: ASGRGLTGGNEKLF
clone_size: -; d_call: -; j_call: TRBJ2-5; v_call: TRBV30; cdr3_aa: AWTRTGTETQY
clone_size: -; d_call: TRBD1; j_call: TRBJ1-1; v_call: TRBV27; cdr3_aa: ASSRPGQTNTEAF
clone_size: -; d_call: TRBD1; j_call: TRBJ1-2; v_call: TRBV29-1; cdr3_aa: SVRTGSSYGYT
clone_size: -; d_call: -; j_call: TRBJ2-1; v_call: TRBV14; cdr3_aa: ASSPGSSYNEQF
clone_size: -; d_call: -; j_call: TRBJ2-3; v_call: TRBV5-1; cdr3_aa: ASSSLVLSTDTQY
clone_size: -; d_call: -; j_call: TRBJ1-1; v_call: TRBV14; cdr3_aa: ASSHVRASEAF
clone_size: -; d_call: TRBD1; j_call: TRBJ1-2; v_call: TRBV4-1; cdr3_aa: ASSNTGGDGYT
clone_size: -; d_call: -; j_call: TRBJ1-2; v_call: TRBV4-1; cdr3_aa: ASSQQGYGYT
clone_size: -; d_call: -; j_call: TRBJ2-3; v_call: TRBV10-2; cdr3_aa: ALSEASTDTQY
clone_size: -; d_call: TRBD1; j_call: TRBJ2-1; v_call: TRBV19; cdr3_aa: ASSIDRGLGNEQF
clone_size: -; d_call: TRBD2; j_call: TRBJ2-3; v_call: TRBV11-2; cdr3_aa: ASSLGGSGGYTDTQY
clone_size: -; d_call: TRBD1; j_call: TRBJ2-7; v_call: TRBV5-6; cdr3_aa: ASSSSTGGNSYEQY
clone_size: few; d_call: -; j_call: TRBJ2-3; v_call: TRBV7-2; cdr3_aa: ASSKYTDTQY
clone_size: -; d_call: -; j_call: TRBJ2-7; v_call: TRBV30; cdr3_aa: AWAHGGANYEQY
clone_size: -; d_call: TRBD1; j_call: TRBJ1-5; v_call: TRBV5-6; cdr3_aa: ASSKGGGLQPQH